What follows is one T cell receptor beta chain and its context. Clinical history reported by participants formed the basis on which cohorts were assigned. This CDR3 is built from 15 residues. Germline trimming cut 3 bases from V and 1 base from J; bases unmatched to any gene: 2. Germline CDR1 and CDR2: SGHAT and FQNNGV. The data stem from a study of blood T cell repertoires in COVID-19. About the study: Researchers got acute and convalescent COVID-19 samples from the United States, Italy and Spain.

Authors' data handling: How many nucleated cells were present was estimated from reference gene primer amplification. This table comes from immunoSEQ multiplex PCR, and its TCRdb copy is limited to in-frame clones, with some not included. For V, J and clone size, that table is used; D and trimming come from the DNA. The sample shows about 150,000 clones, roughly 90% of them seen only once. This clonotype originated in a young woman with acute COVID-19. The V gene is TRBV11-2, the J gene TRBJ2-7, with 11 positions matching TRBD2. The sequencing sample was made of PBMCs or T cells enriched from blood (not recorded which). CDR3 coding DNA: TGTGCCAGCAGCTTGGGACTAGCGGAGTCCTACGAGCAGTACTTC. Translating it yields CASSLGLAESYEQYF.